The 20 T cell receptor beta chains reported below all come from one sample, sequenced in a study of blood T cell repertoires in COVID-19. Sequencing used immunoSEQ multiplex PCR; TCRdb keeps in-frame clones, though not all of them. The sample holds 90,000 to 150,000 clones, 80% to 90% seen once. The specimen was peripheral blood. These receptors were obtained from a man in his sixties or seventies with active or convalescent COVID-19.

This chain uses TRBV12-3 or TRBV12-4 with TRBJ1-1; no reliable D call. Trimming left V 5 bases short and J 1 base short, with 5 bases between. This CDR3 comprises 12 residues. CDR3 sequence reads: CASSPRNTEAFF. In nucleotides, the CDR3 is TGTGCCAGCAGTCCGAGGAACACTGAAGCTTTCTTT.

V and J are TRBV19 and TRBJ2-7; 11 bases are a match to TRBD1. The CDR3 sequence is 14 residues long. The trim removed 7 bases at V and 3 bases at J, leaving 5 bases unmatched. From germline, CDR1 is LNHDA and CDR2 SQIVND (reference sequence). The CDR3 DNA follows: TGTGCCAGTATGGGGACAGGGGGTGTCTACGAGCAGTACTTC. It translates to CASMGTGGVYEQYF.

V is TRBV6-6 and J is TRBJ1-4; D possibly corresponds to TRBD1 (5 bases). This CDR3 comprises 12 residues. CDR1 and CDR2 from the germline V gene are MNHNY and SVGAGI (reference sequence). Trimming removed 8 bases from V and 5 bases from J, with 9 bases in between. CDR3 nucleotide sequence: TGTGCCAGCGGGACTGGGAATGAAAAACTGTTTTTT. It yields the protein CASGTGNEKLFF.

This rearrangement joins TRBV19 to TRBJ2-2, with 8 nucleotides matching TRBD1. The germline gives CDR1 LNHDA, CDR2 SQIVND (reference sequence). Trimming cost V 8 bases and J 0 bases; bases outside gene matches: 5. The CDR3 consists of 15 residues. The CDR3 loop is CASSPTGANTGELFF. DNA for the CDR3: TGTGCCAGTTCCCCGACAGGGGCGAACACCGGGGAGCTGTTTTTT.

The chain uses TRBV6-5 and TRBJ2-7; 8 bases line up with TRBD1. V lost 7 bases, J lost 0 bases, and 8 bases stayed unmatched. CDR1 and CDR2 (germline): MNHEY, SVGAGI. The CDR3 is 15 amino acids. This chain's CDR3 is CASNQGAVSSYEQYF. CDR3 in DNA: TGTGCCAGCAACCAGGGGGCCGTGAGCTCCTACGAGCAGTACTTC.

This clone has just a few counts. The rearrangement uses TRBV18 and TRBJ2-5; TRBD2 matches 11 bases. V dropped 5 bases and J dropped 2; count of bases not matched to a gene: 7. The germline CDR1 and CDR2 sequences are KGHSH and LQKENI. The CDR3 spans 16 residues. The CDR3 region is CASSISTSGIQETQYF. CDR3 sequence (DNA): TGTGCCAGCTCAATATCGACTAGCGGGATACAAGAGACCCAGTACTTC.

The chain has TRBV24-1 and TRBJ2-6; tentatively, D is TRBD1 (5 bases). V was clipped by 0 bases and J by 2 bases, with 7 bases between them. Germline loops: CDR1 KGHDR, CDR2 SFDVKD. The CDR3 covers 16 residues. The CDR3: CATSDLKGPGANVLTF. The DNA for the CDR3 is TGTGCCACCAGTGATTTGAAGGGGCCTGGGGCCAACGTCCTGACTTTC.

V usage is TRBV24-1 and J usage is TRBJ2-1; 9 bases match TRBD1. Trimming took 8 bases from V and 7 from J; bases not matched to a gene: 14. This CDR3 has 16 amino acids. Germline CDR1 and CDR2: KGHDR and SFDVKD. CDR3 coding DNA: TGTGCCACCAATTCCCCGGGACAGGGTTCTGAAAATGAGCAGTTCTTC. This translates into CATNSPGQGSENEQFF.

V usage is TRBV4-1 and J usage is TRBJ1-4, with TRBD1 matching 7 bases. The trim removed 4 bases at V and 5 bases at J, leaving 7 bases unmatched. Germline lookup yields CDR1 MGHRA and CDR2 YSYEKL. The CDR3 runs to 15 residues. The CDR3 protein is CASSPKGTANEKLFF. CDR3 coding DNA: TGCGCCAGCAGCCCGAAAGGGACAGCCAATGAAAAACTGTTTTTT.

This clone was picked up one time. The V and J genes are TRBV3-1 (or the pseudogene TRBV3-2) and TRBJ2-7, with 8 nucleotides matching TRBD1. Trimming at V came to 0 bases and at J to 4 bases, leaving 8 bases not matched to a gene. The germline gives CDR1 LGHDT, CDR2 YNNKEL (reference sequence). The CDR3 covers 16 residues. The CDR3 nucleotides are TGTGCCAGCAGCCAAGATAGTCAGGGGGCCATTTACGAGCAGTACTTC. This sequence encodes CASSQDSQGAIYEQYF.

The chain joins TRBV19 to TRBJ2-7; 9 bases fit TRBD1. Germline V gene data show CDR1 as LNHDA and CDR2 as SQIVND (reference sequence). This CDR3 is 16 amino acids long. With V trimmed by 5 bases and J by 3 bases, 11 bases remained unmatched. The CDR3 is CASSSWDRERNYEQYF. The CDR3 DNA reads TGTGCCAGTAGTTCCTGGGACAGGGAGCGGAACTACGAGCAGTACTTC.

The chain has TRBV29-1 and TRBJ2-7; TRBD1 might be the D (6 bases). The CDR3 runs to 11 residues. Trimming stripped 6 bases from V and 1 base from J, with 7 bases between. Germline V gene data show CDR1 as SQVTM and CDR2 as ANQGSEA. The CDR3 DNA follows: TGCAGCGTGGGGACATCCTACGAGCAGTACTTC. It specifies CSVGTSYEQYF.

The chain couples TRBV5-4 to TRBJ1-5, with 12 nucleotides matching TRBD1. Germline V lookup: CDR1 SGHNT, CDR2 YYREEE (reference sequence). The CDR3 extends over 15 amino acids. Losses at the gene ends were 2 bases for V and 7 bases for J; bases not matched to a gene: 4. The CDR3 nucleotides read TGTGCCAGCAGCTTAGGGACAGGGGGCCGGCAGCCCCAGCATTTT. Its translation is CASSLGTGGRQPQHF.

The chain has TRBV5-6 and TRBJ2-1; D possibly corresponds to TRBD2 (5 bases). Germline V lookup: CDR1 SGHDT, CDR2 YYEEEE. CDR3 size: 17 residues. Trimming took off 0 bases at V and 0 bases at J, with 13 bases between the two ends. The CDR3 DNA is TGTGCCAGCAGCTTGGAGGCTAGCCGTATCTCCTACAATGAGCAGTTCTTC. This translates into CASSLEASRISYNEQFF.

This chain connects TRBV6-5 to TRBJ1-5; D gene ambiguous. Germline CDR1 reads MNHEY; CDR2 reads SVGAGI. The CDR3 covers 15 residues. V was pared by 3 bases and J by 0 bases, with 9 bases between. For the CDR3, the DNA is TGTGCCAGCAGTTATACAGCATATAGCAATCAGCCCCAGCATTTT. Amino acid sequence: CASSYTAYSNQPQHF.

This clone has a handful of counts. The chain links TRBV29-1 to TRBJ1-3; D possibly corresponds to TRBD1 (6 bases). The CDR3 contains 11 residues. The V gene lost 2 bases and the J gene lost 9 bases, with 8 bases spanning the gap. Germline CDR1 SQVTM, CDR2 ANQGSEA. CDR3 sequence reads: CSVERGGTIYF. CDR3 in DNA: TGCAGCGTTGAAAGGGGGGGCACCATATATTTT. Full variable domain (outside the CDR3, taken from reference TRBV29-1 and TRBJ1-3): SAVISQKPSRDICQRGTSLTIQCQVDSQVTMMFWYRQQPGQSLTLIATANQGSEATYESGFVIDKFPISRPNLTFSTLTVSNMSPEDSSIYLCSVERGGTIYFGEGSWLTVV.

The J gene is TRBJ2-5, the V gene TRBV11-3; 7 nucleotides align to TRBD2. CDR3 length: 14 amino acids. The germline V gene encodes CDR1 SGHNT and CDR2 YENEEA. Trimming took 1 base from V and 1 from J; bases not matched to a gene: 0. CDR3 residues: CASSLGTSQETQYF. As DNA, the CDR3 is TGTGCCAGCAGCTTAGGGACTAGCCAAGAGACCCAGTACTTC.

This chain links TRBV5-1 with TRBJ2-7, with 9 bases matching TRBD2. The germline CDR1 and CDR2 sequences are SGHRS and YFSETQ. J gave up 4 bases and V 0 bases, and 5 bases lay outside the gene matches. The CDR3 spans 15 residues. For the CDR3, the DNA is TGCGCCAGCAGCTTGGGACTAGCGGCTTTTTACGAGCAGTACTTC. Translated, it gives CASSLGLAAFYEQYF.

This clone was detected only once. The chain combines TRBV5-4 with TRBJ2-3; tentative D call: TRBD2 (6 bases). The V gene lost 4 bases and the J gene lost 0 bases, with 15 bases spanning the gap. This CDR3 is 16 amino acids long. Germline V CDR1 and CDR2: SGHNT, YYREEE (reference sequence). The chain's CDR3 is CASSQPDYLSTDTQYF. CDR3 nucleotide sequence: TGTGCCAGCAGCCAACCGGACTACCTGAGCACAGATACGCAGTATTTT.

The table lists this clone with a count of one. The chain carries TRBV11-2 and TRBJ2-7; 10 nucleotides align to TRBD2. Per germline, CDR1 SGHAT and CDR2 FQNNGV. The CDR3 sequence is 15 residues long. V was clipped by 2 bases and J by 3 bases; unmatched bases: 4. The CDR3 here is CASSLLSGRDYEQYF. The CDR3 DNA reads TGTGCCAGCAGCTTACTAAGCGGGAGGGACTACGAGCAGTACTTC.